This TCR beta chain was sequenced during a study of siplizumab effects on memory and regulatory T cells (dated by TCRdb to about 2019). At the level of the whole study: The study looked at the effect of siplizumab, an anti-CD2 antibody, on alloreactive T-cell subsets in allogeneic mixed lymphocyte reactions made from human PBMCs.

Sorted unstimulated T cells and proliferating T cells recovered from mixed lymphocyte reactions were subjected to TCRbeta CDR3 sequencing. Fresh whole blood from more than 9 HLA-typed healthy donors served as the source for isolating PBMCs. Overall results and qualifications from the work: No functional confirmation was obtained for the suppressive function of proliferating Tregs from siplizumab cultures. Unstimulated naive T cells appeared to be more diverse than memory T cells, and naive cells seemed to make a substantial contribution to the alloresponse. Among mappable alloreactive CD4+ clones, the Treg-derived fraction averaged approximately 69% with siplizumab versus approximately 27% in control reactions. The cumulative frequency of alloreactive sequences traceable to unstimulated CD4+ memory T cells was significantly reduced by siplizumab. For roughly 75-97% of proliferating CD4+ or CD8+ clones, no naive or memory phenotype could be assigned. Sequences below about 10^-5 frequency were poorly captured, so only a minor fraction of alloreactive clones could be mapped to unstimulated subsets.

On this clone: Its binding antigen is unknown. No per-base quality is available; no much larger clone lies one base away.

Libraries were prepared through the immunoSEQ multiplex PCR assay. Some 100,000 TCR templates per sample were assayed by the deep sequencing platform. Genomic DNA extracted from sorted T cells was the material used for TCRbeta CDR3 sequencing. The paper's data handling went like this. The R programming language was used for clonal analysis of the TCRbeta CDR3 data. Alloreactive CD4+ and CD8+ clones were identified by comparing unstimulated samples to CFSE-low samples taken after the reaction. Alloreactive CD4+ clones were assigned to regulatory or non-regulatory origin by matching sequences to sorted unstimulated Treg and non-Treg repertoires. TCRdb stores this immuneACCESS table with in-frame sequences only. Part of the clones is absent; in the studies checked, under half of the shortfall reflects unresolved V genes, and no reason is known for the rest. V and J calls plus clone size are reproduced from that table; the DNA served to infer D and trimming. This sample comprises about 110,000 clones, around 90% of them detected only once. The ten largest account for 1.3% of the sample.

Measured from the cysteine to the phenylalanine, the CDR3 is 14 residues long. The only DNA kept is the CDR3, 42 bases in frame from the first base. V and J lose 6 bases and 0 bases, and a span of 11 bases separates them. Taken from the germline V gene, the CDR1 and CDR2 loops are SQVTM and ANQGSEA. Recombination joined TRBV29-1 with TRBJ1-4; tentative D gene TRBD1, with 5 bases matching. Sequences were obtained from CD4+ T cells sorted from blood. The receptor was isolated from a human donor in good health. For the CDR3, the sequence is CSVADSATNEKLFF. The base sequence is TGCAGCGTGGCCGACAGTGCAACTAATGAAAAACTGTTTTTT.